The clone carrying this TCR beta chain appeared many times. Its target is unknown. CDR3 regions of TCR beta were amplified from RNA transcripts. HTBI primers served in a first-round RT-PCR, which a second-round multiplex PCR followed. TCRdb re-called the multiplex PCR reads with MiXCR, one entry per CDR3 protein. The data hold around 470,000 distinct CDR3 sequences, with 13% to 15% observed a single time. These data are taken from a study of Graves' ophthalmopathy and Graves' hyperthyroidism. Overall study context: Peripheral blood samples were taken at initial diagnosis, before any treatment. Broader study findings: In predicting ophthalmopathy progression, the model reached approximately 71% sensitivity and under 85% specificity. A majority of expanded thyroid clonotypes exceeding 0.001 frequency were likewise present in blood.

The germline V gene has CDR1 MNHNS and CDR2 SASEGT. V dropped 2 bases and J dropped 1; count of bases not matched to a gene: 11. The CDR3 has 20 residues. Ophthalmopathy donors were characterized by moderate-to-severe activity, CAS of at least 3, NOSPECS of at least 4, and duration under 3 months. This TCR was recovered from a woman under 40 with Graves' ophthalmopathy. The chain links TRBV6-1 to TRBJ2-5; 15 bases are shared with TRBD2. Sequencing input: blood. CDR3 nucleotides: TGTGCCAGCAGTGAAAGGACTAGCGGGAGGGCCTTTTATCTCCAAGAGACCCAGTACTTC. Encoded protein: CASSERTSGRAFYLQETQYF.